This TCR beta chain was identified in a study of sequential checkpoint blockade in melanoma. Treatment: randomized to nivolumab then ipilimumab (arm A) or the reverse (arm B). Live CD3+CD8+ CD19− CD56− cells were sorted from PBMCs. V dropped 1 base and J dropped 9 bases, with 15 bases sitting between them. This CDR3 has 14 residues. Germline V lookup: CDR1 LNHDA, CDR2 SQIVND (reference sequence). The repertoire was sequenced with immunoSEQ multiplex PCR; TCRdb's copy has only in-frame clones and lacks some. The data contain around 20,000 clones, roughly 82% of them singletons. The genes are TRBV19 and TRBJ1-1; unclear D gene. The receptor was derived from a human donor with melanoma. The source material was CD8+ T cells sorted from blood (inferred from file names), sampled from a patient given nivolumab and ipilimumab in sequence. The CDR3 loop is CASSIGEWAAQAFF. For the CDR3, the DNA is TGTGCCAGTAGTATAGGGGAGTGGGCAGCGCAAGCTTTCTTT. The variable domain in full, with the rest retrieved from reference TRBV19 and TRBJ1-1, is DGGITQSPKYLFRKEGQNVTLSCEQNLNHDAMYWYRQDPGQGLRLIYYSQIVNDFQKGDIAEGYSVSREKKESFPLTVTSAQKNPTAFYLCASSIGEWAAQAFFGQGTRLTVV.